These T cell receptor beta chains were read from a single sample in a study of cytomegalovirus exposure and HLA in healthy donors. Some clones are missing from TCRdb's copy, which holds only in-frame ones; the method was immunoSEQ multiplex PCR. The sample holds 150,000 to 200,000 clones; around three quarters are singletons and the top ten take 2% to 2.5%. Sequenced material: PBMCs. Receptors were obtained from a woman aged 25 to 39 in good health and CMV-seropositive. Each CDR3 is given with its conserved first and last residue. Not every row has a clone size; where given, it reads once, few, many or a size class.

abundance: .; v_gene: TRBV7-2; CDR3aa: CASSRGWGSYNEQFF
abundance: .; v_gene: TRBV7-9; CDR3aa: CASSLEAGGPFF
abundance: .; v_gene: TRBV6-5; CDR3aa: CASSSLGTGWDTQYF
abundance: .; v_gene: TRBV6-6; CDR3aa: CASSLGLSGQYF
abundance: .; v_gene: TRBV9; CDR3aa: CASSVASSGGATDTQYF
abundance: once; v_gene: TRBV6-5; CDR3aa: CASSYSATGGTEAFF
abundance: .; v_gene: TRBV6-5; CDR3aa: CASRLGTANTEAFF
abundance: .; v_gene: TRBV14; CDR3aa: CASSLKVSRTPIYEQYF
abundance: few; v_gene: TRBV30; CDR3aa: CAWSVRVGWTGAAWDTEAFF
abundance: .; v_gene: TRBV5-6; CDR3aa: CASSWDKNSPLHF
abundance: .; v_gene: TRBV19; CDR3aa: CASSTTPWEGDSPLHF
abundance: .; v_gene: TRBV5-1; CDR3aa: CASSLEGTEEKLFF
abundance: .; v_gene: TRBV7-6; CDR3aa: CASSLETSGETQYF
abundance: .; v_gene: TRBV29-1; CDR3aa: CSVPLAGALYNEQFF
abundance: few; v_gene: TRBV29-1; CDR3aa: CSVRLGTSGAYEQYF
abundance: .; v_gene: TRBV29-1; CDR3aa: CSGRQGVGYEQYF
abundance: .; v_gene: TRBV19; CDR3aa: CASSTGTGKGGYTF
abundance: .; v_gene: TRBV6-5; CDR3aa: CASSYDSYSNQPQHF
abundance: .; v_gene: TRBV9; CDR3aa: CASSVGTPGGKLFF
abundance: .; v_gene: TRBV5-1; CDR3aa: CASSLAGGNTEAFF
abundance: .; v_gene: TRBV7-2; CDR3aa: CASSIQAGGGKNIQYF
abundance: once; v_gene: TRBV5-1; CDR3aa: CASRESGSSYNEQFF
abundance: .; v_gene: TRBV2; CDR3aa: CASSEGPTGTETQYF
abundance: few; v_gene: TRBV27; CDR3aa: CASRVREGVYEAFF
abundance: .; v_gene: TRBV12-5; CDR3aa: CASGLDRGLYGYTF
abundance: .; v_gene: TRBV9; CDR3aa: CASSAFSATGYNEQFF
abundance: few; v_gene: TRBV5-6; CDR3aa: CASSLPLAGGRDTQYF
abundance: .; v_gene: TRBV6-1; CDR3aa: CASSGRAGGYEQYF
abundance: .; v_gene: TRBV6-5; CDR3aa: CASTLLAGGGGEQFF
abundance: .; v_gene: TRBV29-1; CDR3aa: CSVVDRRSPDTQYF
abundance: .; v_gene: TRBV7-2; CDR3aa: CASSLGSSRADTQYF
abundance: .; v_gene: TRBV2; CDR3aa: CASTWTGGSMNTEAFF
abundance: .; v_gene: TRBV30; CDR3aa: CAWIQPQRGGLNEQFF
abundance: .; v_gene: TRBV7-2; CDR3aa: CASSTRGGDEQYF
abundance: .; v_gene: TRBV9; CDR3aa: CASSPTTVTSGSYNEQFF
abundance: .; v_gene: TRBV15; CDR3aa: CATSKGVQGEKLFF
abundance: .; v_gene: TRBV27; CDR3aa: CASSTGTGGPYEQYF
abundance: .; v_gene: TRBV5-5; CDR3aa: CASSRQGGLDTQYF
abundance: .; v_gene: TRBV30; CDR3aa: CAWSVLGLSNTGELFF
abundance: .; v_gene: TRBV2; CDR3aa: CASRRGTDQPQHF
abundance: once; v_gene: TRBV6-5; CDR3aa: CASSSGIATNEKLFF
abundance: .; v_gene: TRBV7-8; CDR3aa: CASSWTDRTGSGANVLTF
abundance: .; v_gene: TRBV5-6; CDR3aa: CASSSTPTGNTEAFF
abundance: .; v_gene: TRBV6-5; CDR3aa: CAKELAGGEDEQFF
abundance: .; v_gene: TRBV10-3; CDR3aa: CAISESDSYYTEAFF
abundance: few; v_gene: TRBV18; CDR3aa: CASSPLRGGETQYF
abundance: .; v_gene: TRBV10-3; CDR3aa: CAITKESIGSYGYTF
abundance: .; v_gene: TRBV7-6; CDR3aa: CASSSMGTKQYF
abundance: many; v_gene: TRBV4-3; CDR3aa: CASSQEHTATNEKLFF
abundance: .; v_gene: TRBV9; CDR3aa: CASSGSSGVGYGYTF
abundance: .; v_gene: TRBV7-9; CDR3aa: CASSPGQSNTEAFF
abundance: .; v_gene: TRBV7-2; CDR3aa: CASSVERGAVYEQYF
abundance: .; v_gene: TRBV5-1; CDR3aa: CASRKTGANQPQHF
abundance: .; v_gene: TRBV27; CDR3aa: CASSSGTGVEEQYF
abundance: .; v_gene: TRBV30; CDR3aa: CARSGVSYEQYF
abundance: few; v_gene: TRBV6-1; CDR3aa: CASSEYGGDTEAFF
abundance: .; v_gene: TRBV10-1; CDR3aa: CASSDVDRGTGTDTQYF